The 26 T cell receptor beta chains reported below all come from one sample, sequenced in a study of metastatic and nonmetastatic thyroid tumors. No treatment of any kind had been given to any patient before thyroid surgery. TCRdb re-called the PCR reads through MiXCR. The sample records 80,000 to 85,000 clones, under 15% being singletons. Sequenced sample: tumor tissue. Receptors originate from a female donor with papillary thyroid cancer or a benign thyroid nodule (not recorded which). Some clones in this sample may be carry-over from other donors' samples.

To note about this clone: A much larger clone lies a single base off, so this may be a read error. The genes are TRBV2 and TRBJ1-1; possibly TRBD1 for D (5 bases). V was clipped by 4 bases and J by 5 bases, with 17 bases between them. CDR1 is SNHLY, CDR2 FYNNEI, per germline. The CDR3 runs to 15 residues. CDR3: CASSVRGIGETEAFF. CDR3 coding DNA: TGTGCCAGCAGTGTTAGGGGTATCGGGGAAACTGAAGCTTTCTTT.

This clone was counted many times. The chain has TRBV12-3 or TRBV12-4 and TRBJ1-6; 11 bases fit TRBD1. Trimming cost V 1 base and J 10 bases; bases outside gene matches: 3. The CDR3 is made up of 15 amino acids. The CDR3 protein is CASSLGTGGFSPLHF. CDR3 nucleotide sequence: TGTGCCAGCAGTTTAGGGACAGGGGGCTTCTCACCCCTCCACTTT.

There are a few counts of this clone. Since a much larger clone is just one base distant, this may be a read error. This chain connects TRBV15 to TRBJ1-3; D gene uncertain. Between the trimmed V and J ends, which lost 6 bases and 0 bases, there was a span of 9 bases. This CDR3 is 14 amino acids long. Germline CDR1 LNHNV, CDR2 YYDKDF (reference sequence). The CDR3 DNA sequence: TGTGCCACCAGTCAGTGCGACTCTGGAAACACCATATATTTT. Translation: CATSQCDSGNTIYF.

In this sample, this clone turned up many times. The chain is built from TRBV5-1 and TRBJ2-6; weak D call: TRBD2 (6 bases). CDR3 length: 14 amino acids. Trimming pared 6 bases from V and 2 bases from J, leaving 9 bases between. CDR1 SGHRS and CDR2 YFSETQ come from the germline V gene. CDR3 bases: TGCGCCAGCATGGCGGGGACTGGGGCCAACGTCCTGACTTTC. Protein: CASMAGTGANVLTF.

This clone was recorded at least ten times. The chain recombines TRBV19 with TRBJ2-5, with a possible D match to TRBD2 (5 bases). The V gene lost 3 bases and the J gene lost 2 bases, with 13 bases spanning the gap. The CDR3 spans 15 residues. Germline-derived CDR1 and CDR2 are LNHDA and SQIVND (reference sequence). In DNA form, the CDR3 reads TGTGCCAGTAGTATTTCGCCGAGGAGGCAAGAGACCCAGTACTTC. Translation: CASSISPRRQETQYF.

This rearrangement joins TRBV20-1 to TRBJ2-7; the match to TRBD1 covers 7 bases. This CDR3 spans 12 amino acids. CDR1 and CDR2 (germline): DFQATT, SNEGSKA (reference sequence). Unmatched junction bases numbered 6, after V lost 6 bases and J lost 4 bases. The CDR3, as DNA: TGCAGTGCCGGAGACAGGGAATACGAGCAGTACTTC. This gives the protein CSAGDREYEQYF.

This clone was observed at least ten times. Other DNA sequences within the sample encode an identical CDR3. The chain carries TRBV10-2 and TRBJ1-1; D might be TRBD1 (5 bases). V dropped 4 bases and J dropped 1 base, with 10 bases sitting between them. The CDR3 sequence is 14 residues long. The germline CDR1 and CDR2 sequences are WSHSY and SAAADI. Here the CDR3 DNA reads TGCGCCAGCAGTGTTCGAGGGGCGAACACTGAAGCTTTCTTT. Translated, it gives CASSVRGANTEAFF.

This clone was detected a few times. The chain links TRBV11-2 to TRBJ2-1; no firm D call. The germline V and J ends were trimmed by 1 base and 0 bases, with 10 bases remaining between them. The CDR3 sequence is 16 residues long. Germline values: CDR1 SGHAT, CDR2 FQNNGV. The CDR3 spells CASSLVSLSSYNEQFF. The CDR3 nucleotides are TGTGCCAGCAGCTTAGTGTCCCTTTCCTCCTACAATGAGCAGTTCTTC.

This clone was seen repeatedly, ten times or more. The J gene is TRBJ2-6, the V gene TRBV28, with 13 bases aligning to TRBD2. The V segment lost 5 bases and the J segment 2 bases; nucleotides outside the gene matches: 9. CDR1 and CDR2 (germline): MDHEN, SYDVKM. The CDR3 has 19 residues. CDR3 nucleotide sequence: TGTGCCAGCAGTACAACTAGCGGGAGGGCCACGGCTGGGGCCAACGTCCTGACTTTC. It yields the protein CASSTTSGRATAGANVLTF. Drawing the rest from reference TRBV28 and TRBJ2-6, the complete variable domain is DVKVTQSSRYLVKRTGEKVFLECVQDMDHENMFWYRQDPGLGLRLIYFSYDVKMKEKGDIPEGYSVSREKKERFSLILESASTNQTSMYLCASSTTSGRATAGANVLTFGAGSRLTVL.

This clone showed up many times. The chain joins TRBV28 to TRBJ1-5; TRBD1 agrees at 12 bases. The CDR3 sequence is 17 residues long. CDR1 MDHEN and CDR2 SYDVKM come from the germline V gene. V gave up 6 bases and J gave up 7 bases; unmatched junction bases: 13. In DNA, the CDR3 is TGTGCCAGCAGCCTACTCCGGGACAGGGGGCGGGAACAGCCCCAGCATTTT. This translates into CASSLLRDRGREQPQHF.

V gene TRBV30 combines with J gene TRBJ2-2; D ambiguous. V lost 2 bases and J 2 bases, leaving 6 bases between the germline ends. Germline CDR1 and CDR2: GTSNPN and SVGIG (reference sequence). The CDR3 is made up of 13 amino acids. For the CDR3, the DNA is TGTGCCTGGAGTCGGCTTAACACCGGGGAGCTGTTTTTT. It is translated as CAWSRLNTGELFF.

This clone was recorded at least ten times. This rearrangement joins TRBV12-5 to TRBJ2-7; 8 nucleotides agree with TRBD1. The CDR3 sequence is 17 residues long. V shed 3 bases, J shed 4 bases, and the junction held 14 bases outside the gene matches. Germline CDR1 reads LGHNT; CDR2 reads FRNRAP. CDR3 bases: TGTGCTAGTGGTTTTCCGGACAGGGCCAATCAAAAGTACGAGCAGTACTTC. This codes for CASGFPDRANQKYEQYF.

This clone was recorded many times. J is TRBJ2-1 and V is TRBV5-8; 13 nucleotides match TRBD2. J was trimmed by 8 bases and V by 0 bases; bases with no gene match: 11. Germline-derived CDR1 and CDR2 are SGHTS and YDEGEE. CDR3 length: 18 residues. As DNA, the CDR3 is TGTGCCAGCAGCTTGGAAGGACTAGCGGGAGAGAGGCTGGATGAGCAGTTCTTC. The encoded protein is CASSLEGLAGERLDEQFF.

There are many counts of this clone. V usage is TRBV20-1 and J usage is TRBJ2-3, with TRBD2 matching 9 bases. With 3 bases clipped from V and 4 bases from J, the junction kept 8 bases outside the gene matches. Germline values: CDR1 DFQATT, CDR2 SNEGSKA (reference sequence). The CDR3 spans 15 residues. CDR3 coding DNA: TGCAGTGCTAGCCAAGCGGGAGGCGTCGCAGATACGCAGTATTTT. Protein: CSASQAGGVADTQYF.

This clone was found a few times. This could be a read error, since a much larger clone is one nucleotide away. The sample has other DNA sequences that encode this CDR3 too. The J gene is TRBJ2-1, the V gene TRBV6-6; 13 bases line up with TRBD2. CDR3 length equals 17 residues. The J segment lost 12 bases and the V segment lost 0 bases, leaving 11 bases of the junction unmatched. Germline V gene sequence: CDR1 MNHNY, CDR2 SVGAGI (reference sequence). In DNA form, the CDR3 reads TGTGCCAGCAGTTACTCGGGACTAGCGGGATTCGGAATAGGGCAGTTCTTC. This encodes CASSYSGLAGFGIGQFF.

With regard to this clone: The junction departs from the called germline gene at one end, perhaps through a read error. CDR3 in DNA: TGTGGCAGCCCCCAAGTAGATCGCTATCGGGCCTACGAGCAGTACTTC. As protein: CGSPQVDRYRAYEQYF. V usage is TRBV14 and J usage is TRBJ2-7; D is undetermined. Germline CDR1 reads SGHDN; CDR2 reads FVKESK. CDR3 length: 16 amino acids.

As regards this clone: This may arise from a read error, as a much more abundant clone is one base away. V usage is TRBV11-1 and J usage is TRBJ2-5, with 12 bases identical to TRBD2. This CDR3 has 18 residues. From germline, CDR1 is SGHAT and CDR2 FQDESV (reference sequence). V was pared by 7 bases and J by 4 bases, with 16 bases of the junction left unmatched. The CDR3 DNA reads TGTGCCAGCATCCCTTACACGACTAGCGGGAGTGAGGCAGAGACCCAGTACTTC. Protein product: CASIPYTTSGSEAETQYF.

This clone was detected ten times or more. V gene TRBV27 combines with J gene TRBJ1-5, with no clear D. The V gene lost 3 bases and the J gene lost 5 bases, with 11 bases spanning the gap. Germline V gene sequence: CDR1 MNHEY, CDR2 SMNVEV (reference sequence). The CDR3 spans 14 residues. The DNA of the CDR3 is TGTGCCAGCAGTTTTCGTGGTTTTCATCAGCCCCAGCATTTT. It codes for CASSFRGFHQPQHF.

The chain combines TRBV7-6 with TRBJ1-1; a weak D match, TRBD1 (5 bases). CDR3 length: 16 amino acids. The germline CDR1 and CDR2 sequences are SGHVS and FNYEAQ. V was clipped by 0 bases and J by 5 bases, with 16 bases between them. DNA of the CDR3: TGTGCCAGCAGCTTAGCGACAGTTTCAGGAAAAACTGAAGCTTTCTTT. Its translation: CASSLATVSGKTEAFF.

The table lists this clone with many counts. J is TRBJ2-5 and V is TRBV20-1, with 8 bases that match TRBD2. Germline V gene lookup returns CDR1 DFQATT and CDR2 SNEGSKA (reference sequence). The CDR3 is made up of 14 amino acids. Trimming took 3 bases from V and 4 from J; bases not matched to a gene: 7. CDR3 loop: CSASGTSVSETQYF. The CDR3, as DNA: TGCAGTGCTAGCGGGACTAGTGTTTCAGAGACCCAGTACTTC.

Turning to this clone: At one of its ends the junction is not consistent with the germline gene, which may arise from a read error. This chain uses TRBV5-1 with TRBJ2-2; D is possibly TRBD2 (5 bases). Germline lookup yields CDR1 SGHRS and CDR2 YFSETQ. The CDR3 loop spans 12 amino acids. The CDR3 DNA follows: TGCGCCAGCAGCTTCGGTGACTGGGAGCCGTTTTTT. Amino acid sequence: CASSFGDWEPFF.

This clone was detected ten times or more. The V gene is TRBV30, the J gene TRBJ2-7; 8 bases align to TRBD1. Germline assignment: CDR1 GTSNPN and CDR2 SVGIG (reference sequence). V lost 0 bases and J lost 5; bases outside the gene matches: 6. The length of the CDR3 is 14 residues. The CDR3 nucleotides are TGTGCCTGGAGTGTAGGCAGGGGGCTCGACGAGCAGTACTTC. It is translated as CAWSVGRGLDEQYF.

This clone was seen many times. The chain links TRBV6-1 to TRBJ1-2; 9 nucleotides line up with TRBD1. Germline-derived CDR1 and CDR2 are MNHNS and SASEGT. The trim removed 6 bases at V and 2 bases at J, leaving 7 bases unmatched. The CDR3 covers 15 residues. The CDR3 DNA reads as TGTGCCAGCAGGCTCCCGGGACAGGGAAACTATGGCTACACCTTC. Amino acid sequence: CASRLPGQGNYGYTF.

As regards this clone: A much larger clone is a single base away; this may be a read error. The chain joins TRBV12-3 or TRBV12-4 to TRBJ2-3; tentative D call: TRBD1 (6 bases). The V end lost 5 bases, the J end lost 4 bases, and 13 bases lay between the germline ends. This CDR3 is 14 amino acids long. This CDR3 is CASSDLDSSDTQYF. In nucleotides, the CDR3 is TGTGCCAGCAGTGATTTGGACAGTTCAGATACGCAGTATTTT.

The count of this clone is one. The chain has TRBV7-6 and TRBJ2-7; D is possibly TRBD1 (6 bases). The V gene lost 3 bases and the J gene lost 2 bases, with 17 bases spanning the gap. There are 16 residues in the CDR3. Per the germline V gene, CDR1 is SGHVS and CDR2 is FNYEAQ. In nucleotides, the CDR3 is TGTGCCAGCAGCTTGGGTCAGGGGACCCCTCCCTACGAGCAGTACTTC. This translates into CASSLGQGTPPYEQYF.

This clone was counted at least ten times. The CDR3 DNA follows: TGTGCCAGCAGACCAGAACCGAACACTGAAGCTTTCTTT. It yields the protein CASRPEPNTEAFF. This chain connects TRBV28 to TRBJ1-1; D is unresolved. CDR1 and CDR2 from the germline V gene are MDHEN and SYDVKM. V was shortened by 6 bases and J by 1 base, with 9 bases between the two germline ends. This CDR3 is built from 13 residues.